The T cell receptor beta chain under discussion was sequenced for a study of cytotoxic CD8 clonotypes in ibrutinib-treated CLL. Study information: After a median of about 70 months, roughly 15 patients stayed remitted and some 12 progressed; responses had been partial in around 25 and complete in 2.

Assay: immunoSEQ multiplex PCR; the TCRdb copy retains only in-frame clones and omits some. The repertoire holds 130,000 or so clones, with roughly 88% as singletons. This clone was seen more than once but under ten times. Sequenced material: PBMCs, taken after 24 months of ibrutinib treatment. The receptor comes from a human donor with chronic lymphocytic leukemia.

Here the CDR3 DNA reads TGTGCCAGCAGCTTTATTCCGGGGGCTTGGGAAAAACTGTTTTTT. Translating it yields CASSFIPGAWEKLFF. The chain recombines TRBV7-2 with TRBJ1-4; a weak D match, TRBD1 (6 bases). The CDR3 spans 15 residues. Germline V gene data show CDR1 as SGHTA and CDR2 as FQGNSA. The ends were cut back, 3 bases at V and 8 bases at J, with 16 bases in the middle.